This record concerns one T cell receptor beta chain sequence. Its antigen is not known. This CDR3 contains 14 residues. The V segment lost 4 bases and the J segment 4 bases; nucleotides outside the gene matches: 4. Looked up from germline, CDR1 is SGHRS and CDR2 is YFSETQ. These data come from a study of OX40 agonist ivuxolimab in advanced cancers. Generated by immunoSEQ multiplex PCR, the TCRdb table keeps only in-frame clones and is missing some. The table has about 37,000 clones, around four fifths seen once. Study-wide points: Low clonal expansion, among the lowest seen, marked partial responders at 0.1-3.0 mg/kg. CD4+ and CD8+ blood T cells expanded clonally by week 6 at 0.1 to 3.0 mg/kg. The authors did not determine the antigen specificity of the expanded peripheral T cells.

This chain connects TRBV5-1 to TRBJ2-3, with 9 bases fitting TRBD2. The source is an adult with an advanced solid tumor such as melanoma, head and neck, liver or kidney cancer. The sample here was CD4+ or CD8+ T cells sorted from blood, taken in a trial of the OX40 agonist ivuxolimab. CDR3 nucleotide sequence: TGCGCCAGCAGCCTTAGCGGGAGTGCAGATACGCAGTATTTT. The encoded protein is CASSLSGSADTQYF.